This T cell receptor (beta chain) was sequenced during a study of neurological immune-mediated disorders. V lost 9 bases and J lost 6, with 18 bases in between. The CDR3 spans 13 residues. Germline CDR1 is MNHEY and CDR2 is SVGAGI. Time point: technical triplicate 2. Using its own MiXCR run on the 5' RACE reads, TCRdb lists one record per CDR3 protein. The data contain more than 50,000 distinct CDR3 sequences, 24% of them seen just once; the ten biggest clones take up around 4.5%. This chain joins TRBV6-5 and TRBJ2-7, with a weak D call TRBD2 (5 bases). Specimen: PBMCs. This sequence was found in a man aged 55 to 70 with HTLV-1-associated myelopathy (HAM/TSP). The CDR3 region has the DNA TGTGCCAGTATCCAACCGGGCGGGCGCGAGCAGTACTTC. This codes for CASIQPGGREQYF.